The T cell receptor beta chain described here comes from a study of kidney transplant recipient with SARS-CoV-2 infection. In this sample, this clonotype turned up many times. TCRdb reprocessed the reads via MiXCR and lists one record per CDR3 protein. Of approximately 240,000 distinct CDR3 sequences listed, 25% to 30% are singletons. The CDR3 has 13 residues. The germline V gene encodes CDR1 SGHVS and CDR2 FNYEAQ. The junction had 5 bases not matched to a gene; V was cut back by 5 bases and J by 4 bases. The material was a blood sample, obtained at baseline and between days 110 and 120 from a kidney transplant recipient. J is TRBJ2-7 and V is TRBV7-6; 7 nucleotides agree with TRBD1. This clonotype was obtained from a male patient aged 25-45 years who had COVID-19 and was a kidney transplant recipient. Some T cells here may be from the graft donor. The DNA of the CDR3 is TGTGCCAGCAGCCCACAGGGGTTTTACGAGCAGTACTTC. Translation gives CASSPQGFYEQYF.